Reported below is one TCR beta chain. The data are from a study of T cell changes during pregnancy in multiple sclerosis. Clones were read by immunoSEQ multiplex PCR, and TCRdb kept only the in-frame ones, dropping some. The sample consists of 75,000 to 90,000 clones, 90% to 95% of them appearing once. Germline V gives CDR1 MNHEY, CDR2 SVGAGI. The length of the CDR3 is 14 residues. Trimming took 2 bases from V and 5 from J, leaving 9 bases between them. The chain couples TRBV6-5 to TRBJ1-4; maybe TRBD1 (5 bases). The specimen comprised PBMCs, sampled in the first trimester of pregnancy. The receptor's source is a female donor in good health, serving as a control in a pregnancy study. Some clones in this sample may be carry-over from other donors' samples. The CDR3 sequence: CASSYLGPNEKLFF. DNA for the CDR3: TGTGCCAGCAGTTACCTGGGGCCGAATGAAAAACTGTTTTTT.